This passage covers 18 T cell receptor beta chains from one sample sequenced in a study of vaccination and CD4 T cells after COVID-19. The Oncomine TCR Beta short-read assay was applied to DNA of cultured CD4+ T cells. Investigators isolated genomic DNA from cultured CD4+ T cells. TCRdb passed the PCR reads through MiXCR, listing each CDR3 protein once. This table has approximately 9,400 distinct CDR3 sequences, under 40% appearing once. Treatment in this sample: roughly ten-day PBMC culture with coronavirus spike peptide pools or control peptides (ViraFEST assay). Samples of CD4+ T cells were obtained from the unexposed donor before the COVID-19 pandemic (2011-2018). These receptors have no identified antigens. The sequenced sample consisted of CD4+ T cells from blood, cultured in vitro. All receptors derive from a human donor in good health.

This clonotype was picked up a small number of times. The J gene is TRBJ1-2, the V gene TRBV19, with unresolved D. Germline lookup yields CDR1 LNHDA and CDR2 SQIVND (reference sequence). The CDR3 is 12 amino acids. V gave up 6 bases and J gave up 7 bases, with 12 bases separating them. The chain's CDR3 is CASRPPWGGYTF. Written as DNA, the CDR3 is TGTGCCAGTAGACCCCCCTGGGGTGGCTACACCTTC.

This clonotype has just a few counts. This chain connects TRBV6-5 to TRBJ1-1, with D possibly matching TRBD1 (6 bases). There are 12 residues in the CDR3. The germline V gene encodes CDR1 MNHEY and CDR2 SVGAGI. V was cut by 4 bases and J by 13 bases, with 16 bases left in between. CDR3 amino acids: CASSFRGGNDFF. Here the CDR3 DNA reads TGTGCCAGCAGTTTCCGGGGGGGCAATGATTTCTTT.

This clonotype has just a few counts. The chain carries TRBV20-1 and TRBJ1-5; 8 positions agree with TRBD1. Germline V gene lookup returns CDR1 DFQATT and CDR2 SNEGSKA (reference sequence). V was clipped by 0 bases and J by 9 bases; unmatched bases: 16. The CDR3 totals 17 residues. The CDR3 protein is CSARDRAGGQGERPQHF. For the CDR3, the DNA is TGCAGTGCTAGAGACCGGGCCGGAGGACAGGGCGAACGGCCCCAGCATTTT.

V usage is TRBV16 and J usage is TRBJ1-2; 9 bases align to TRBD1. V gave up 4 bases and J gave up 1 base; unmatched junction bases: 16. Germline V lookup: CDR1 KGHSY, CDR2 FQNENV. There are 19 residues in the CDR3. Written as DNA, the CDR3 is TGTGCCAGCAGCCGAACGATCCGGGACAGGGCATCTTTTAACTATGGCTACACCTTC. Translation gives CASSRTIRDRASFNYGYTF.

The rearrangement links TRBV21-1 to TRBJ1-6; the table's D call of TRBD1 was not tested on the DNA. TRBV21-1 is reported as a pseudogene. The CDR3 loop spans 14 amino acids. The CDR3 region has the DNA TGTGCCAGCAGCAAGTCAGGGTCCAATTCACCCCTCCACTTT. Its protein is CASSKSGSNSPLHF.

This clonotype showed up just a few times. The CDR3 here is CAIREASEQYF. Here the CDR3 DNA reads TGTGCCATCCGGGAGGCCTCTGAGCAGTACTTC. The V and J genes are TRBV10-3 and TRBJ2-7; 7 bases agree with TRBD2. CDR3 length: 11 amino acids. Germline V gene lookup returns CDR1 ENHRY and CDR2 SYGVKD. The junction had 5 bases not matched to a gene; V was cut back by 8 bases and J by 7 bases.

This clonotype was seen just once. V and J are TRBV7-3 and TRBJ2-2, with TRBD1 matching over 9 bases. Germline-derived CDR1 and CDR2 are SGHTA and FQGTGA. The trim removed 4 bases at V and 5 bases at J, leaving 5 bases unmatched. This CDR3 is built from 15 residues. CDR3 amino acids: CASSYTGGATGELFF. In nucleotides, the CDR3 is TGTGCCAGCAGCTATACAGGGGGCGCGACCGGGGAGCTGTTTTTT.

This clonotype was seen a handful of times. DNA of the CDR3: TGTGCCACCAGTGATTGGTGGACTAGCGGGAGCACAGATACGCAGTATTTT. It translates to CATSDWWTSGSTDTQYF. V gene TRBV24-1 combines with J gene TRBJ2-3; 11 bases are shared with TRBD2. There are 17 residues in the CDR3. The trim removed 2 bases at V and 0 bases at J, leaving 3 bases unmatched. In germline, CDR1 is KGHDR, CDR2 SFDVKD.

This chain uses TRBV6-1 with TRBJ2-1; 11 nucleotides line up with TRBD2. V gave up 7 bases and J gave up 3 bases; unmatched junction bases: 14. This CDR3 comprises 18 residues. Germline-derived CDR1 and CDR2 are MNHNS and SASEGT. CDR3 DNA sequence: TGTGCCAGCACCACAAGGCGGTTTCTAGCGGGAGGCTACAATGAGCAGTTCTTC. Translation gives CASTTRRFLAGGYNEQFF.

This clonotype was counted only a few times. The chain has TRBV4-3 and TRBJ2-5, with D perhaps matching TRBD2 (5 bases). Germline-derived CDR1 and CDR2 are LGHNA and YSLEER. Trimming left V 0 bases short and J 5 bases short, with 7 bases between. The CDR3 extends over 13 amino acids. This CDR3 reads CASSQDRRETQYF. The DNA for the CDR3 is TGCGCCAGCAGCCAAGATCGGAGGGAGACCCAGTACTTC.

This chain joins TRBV4-3 and TRBJ2-3; 7 nucleotides line up with TRBD1. CDR3 size: 13 residues. Germline V gene lookup returns CDR1 LGHNA and CDR2 YSLEER. Unmatched junction bases numbered 6, after V lost 4 bases and J lost 8 bases. Here the CDR3 DNA reads TGCGCCAGCAGCCCCCGCCCAGGGGGTACGCAGTATTTT. As protein: CASSPRPGGTQYF.

This clonotype was seen a few times. As DNA, the CDR3 is TGCGCCAGCAGCTGGTCCGGGACTAGCCAGGAGACCCAGTACTTC. Protein product: CASSWSGTSQETQYF. V gene TRBV5-1 combines with J gene TRBJ2-5, with 9 nucleotides matching TRBD2. V was clipped by 3 bases and J by 5 bases; unmatched bases: 8. The germline CDR1 and CDR2 sequences are SGHRS and YFSETQ. The CDR3 consists of 15 residues.

This clonotype showed up just a few times. The chain employs TRBV7-8 and TRBJ2-1; 11 nucleotides align to TRBD2. V gave up 5 bases and J gave up 3 bases; unmatched junction bases: 3. This CDR3 spans 15 amino acids. Germline CDR1 reads SGHVS; CDR2 reads FQNEAQ. This chain's CDR3 is CASSQLAGVYNEQFF. The CDR3, as DNA: TGTGCCAGCAGCCAACTAGCGGGGGTCTACAATGAGCAGTTCTTC. The entire variable domain, with the rest obtained from reference TRBV7-8 and TRBJ2-1, is as follows: GAGVSQSPRYKVAKRGQDVALRCDPISGHVSLFWYQQALGQGPEFLTYFQNEAQLDKSGLPSDRFFAERPEGSVSTLKIQRTQQEDSAVYLCASSQLAGVYNEQFFGPGTRLTVL.

The CDR3: CASSLSTGTGNTIYF. The CDR3 DNA reads as TGTGCCAGCAGTTTATCTACAGGCACTGGAAACACCATATATTTT. The chain links TRBV27 to TRBJ1-3; D is possibly TRBD1 (5 bases). The CDR3 spans 15 residues. The germline V gene has CDR1 MNHEY and CDR2 SMNVEV (reference sequence). The V gene lost 0 bases and the J gene lost 2 bases, with 8 bases spanning the gap.

The chain couples TRBV6-4 to TRBJ2-2, with D hard to call. V lost 2 bases and J 4 bases, leaving 14 bases between the germline ends. Germline V gene lookup returns CDR1 MRHNA and CDR2 SNTAGT. The CDR3 is 16 amino acids. In DNA form, the CDR3 reads TGTGCCAGCAGTGACATCCCAGGCCTGGGCACCGGGGAGCTGTTTTTT. It codes for CASSDIPGLGTGELFF.

J is TRBJ2-1 and V is TRBV24-1; TRBD2 aligns across 10 bases. This CDR3 has 17 residues. Losses at the gene ends were 2 bases for V and 6 bases for J; bases not matched to a gene: 9. Germline assignment: CDR1 KGHDR and CDR2 SFDVKD. The CDR3 is CATSDSTASGSSNEQFF. In DNA, the CDR3 is TGTGCCACCAGTGATTCGACGGCTAGCGGGAGTAGCAATGAGCAGTTCTTC.

This chain links TRBV7-9 with TRBJ2-3; 9 nucleotides line up with TRBD1. CDR3 length: 15 amino acids. Trimming at V came to 5 bases and at J to 4 bases, leaving 7 bases not matched to a gene. Germline V gene lookup returns CDR1 SEHNR and CDR2 FQNEAQ (reference sequence). CDR3 protein: CASSTSGTGSDTQYF. In nucleotides, the CDR3 is TGTGCCAGCAGCACCTCCGGGACAGGGTCAGATACGCAGTATTTT.

The chain links TRBV7-2 to TRBJ2-7, with a possible D match to TRBD1 (6 bases). Germline CDR1 reads SGHTA; CDR2 reads FQGNSA. The CDR3 is made up of 15 amino acids. Trimming removed 5 bases from V and 1 base from J, with 15 bases in between. CDR3 sequence: CASSRTWDTSYEQYF. CDR3 DNA sequence: TGTGCCAGCAGCCGCACCTGGGACACGTCCTACGAGCAGTACTTC.